The 10 T cell receptor beta chains below all came from one sample that was sequenced in a study of blood T cell repertoires in COVID-19 (dated by TCRdb to the early 2020s). Library construction relied on the immunoSEQ multiplex PCR assay. Not all clones reach the TCRdb copy of this immuneACCESS table, which keeps in-frame sequences only. Checked studies attribute under half of the gap to unresolved V genes and leave the rest unexplained. This sample holds more than 85,000 clones; 70% to 90% were observed only once. The ten largest clones add up to about 1.1% of the sample. Sequencing was performed on peripheral blood. Receptor source: a human donor in a cohort sampled during active COVID-19.

The gene calls are TRBV15 and TRBJ2-7, with 12 bases that match TRBD2. The CDR3 totals 16 residues. V shed 0 bases, J shed 3 bases, and the junction held 3 bases outside the gene matches. Looked up from germline, CDR1 is LNHNV and CDR2 is YYDKDF (reference sequence). The chain's CDR3 is CATSRDRTSGNYEQYF. CDR3 bases: TGTGCCACCAGCAGAGATAGGACTAGCGGGAACTACGAGCAGTACTTC.

The rearrangement links TRBV2 to TRBJ2-3, with 7 bases matching TRBD1. There are 16 residues in the CDR3. Germline CDR1 reads SNHLY; CDR2 reads FYNNEI. The V segment lost 3 bases and the J segment 1 base; nucleotides outside the gene matches: 7. The CDR3 nucleotides read TGTGCCAGCAGTGACGATGTGCAGGGGGGCACAGATACGCAGTATTTT. Residues: CASSDDVQGGTDTQYF.

This clone has just one count. This chain links TRBV27 with TRBJ1-4; 10 bases map to TRBD1. The length of the CDR3 is 15 residues. The V gene's germline CDR1 is MNHEY and CDR2 SMNVEV (reference sequence). The junction had 1 base not matched to a gene; V was cut back by 2 bases and J by 4 bases. The CDR3 loop is CASSLRTGGNEKLFF. CDR3 DNA sequence: TGTGCCAGCAGTTTACGGACAGGGGGTAATGAAAAACTGTTTTTT.

This chain connects TRBV2 to TRBJ1-5; D is possibly TRBD1 (6 bases). The CDR3 is 13 residues long. Germline CDR1 SNHLY, CDR2 FYNNEI. Trimming shortened V by 6 bases and J by 3 bases, and 9 bases separated the two germline ends. CDR3 sequence: CASRRQDNQPQHF. For the CDR3, the DNA is TGTGCCAGCAGGAGACAGGACAATCAGCCCCAGCATTTT.

The chain employs TRBV7-2 and TRBJ1-3, with TRBD1 matching 11 bases. Trimming removed 9 bases from V and 4 bases from J; junction bases left unmatched: 5. The CDR3 is 14 amino acids. In germline, CDR1 is SGHTA, CDR2 FQGNSA. The CDR3 region has the DNA TGTGCCAGTAGAGGGACAGGGGGAGGAAACACCATATATTTT. This sequence encodes CASRGTGGGNTIYF.

The gene calls are TRBV28 and TRBJ1-1; D possibly corresponds to TRBD1 (6 bases). The CDR3 contains 12 residues. Trimming removed 10 bases from V and 3 bases from J, with 12 bases in between. Germline V lookup: CDR1 MDHEN, CDR2 SYDVKM. Here the CDR3 reads CATKEGDTEAFF. The DNA of the CDR3 is TGTGCCACCAAAGAGGGGGACACTGAAGCTTTCTTT.

This chain links TRBV4-1 with TRBJ2-7; 8 positions agree with TRBD1. CDR1 is MGHRA and CDR2 is YSYEKL in the germline V gene. The CDR3 has 16 residues. V dropped 5 bases and J dropped 6; count of bases not matched to a gene: 15. The CDR3 region has the DNA TGCGCCAGCAGCGAAAACCCAGGGGGCCTACCGCGCGAGCAGTACTTC. It codes for CASSENPGGLPREQYF.

This clone was seen only a few times. The rearrangement uses TRBV19 and TRBJ1-6, with D perhaps TRBD1 (5 bases). CDR1 and CDR2 (germline): LNHDA, SQIVND (reference sequence). CDR3 size: 14 residues. Trimming removed 5 bases from V and 6 bases from J, with 11 bases in between. Written as DNA, the CDR3 is TGTGCCAGTAGTCATCGACAGCGTAATTCACCCCTCCACTTT. It specifies CASSHRQRNSPLHF.

The chain has TRBV10-3 and TRBJ2-1, with TRBD2 matching 11 bases. The junction had 7 bases not matched to a gene; V was cut back by 6 bases and J by 0 bases. The CDR3 consists of 17 residues. Germline CDR1 reads ENHRY; CDR2 reads SYGVKD. The chain's CDR3 is CAISRGLAGSSYNEQFF. CDR3 DNA: TGTGCCATCAGCCGCGGACTAGCGGGCAGCTCCTACAATGAGCAGTTCTTC.

The J gene is TRBJ2-3, the V gene TRBV29-1; 7 positions agree with TRBD2. This CDR3 comprises 14 residues. Germline V gives CDR1 SQVTM, CDR2 ANQGSEA. J was trimmed by 3 bases and V by 7 bases; bases with no gene match: 10. CDR3 residues: CSGAGRRETDTQYF. CDR3 sequence (DNA): TGCAGCGGGGCCGGGAGGCGGGAGACAGATACGCAGTATTTT.